These T cell receptor beta chains were read from a single sample in a study. One entry per CDR3 protein results from TCRdb running MiXCR on the 5' RACE reads. This table has tens of thousands of distinct CDR3 sequences, approximately 20% appearing once. The sample was naive CD4+ T cells sorted from a lymph node. The receptors derive from a female donor with breast cancer. Both conserved end residues are part of each CDR3. The D gene is left open where the match is weak. Expanded clones are given a class, and other clones once, few, many or no size at all.

j_gene: TRBJ1-5; v_gene: TRBV5-1; d_gene: TRBD1; abundance: many; CDR3aa: CASSVGTGNQPQHF; CDR3nt: TGCGCCAGCAGCGTTGGGACAGGGAATCAGCCCCAGCATTTT
j_gene: TRBJ1-6; v_gene: TRBV5-1; d_gene: TRBD1; abundance: few; CDR3aa: CASSDQDRDNSPLHF; CDR3nt: TGCGCCAGCAGCGACCAGGACAGGGATAATTCACCCCTCCACTTT
j_gene: TRBJ2-7; v_gene: TRBV5-1; d_gene: TRBD2; abundance: few; CDR3aa: CASSLGGGASEQYF; CDR3nt: TGCGCCAGCAGCTTAGGCGGGGGGGCCTCCGAGCAGTACTTC
j_gene: TRBJ1-2; v_gene: TRBV14; d_gene: TRBD1; abundance: NA; CDR3aa: CASSLNPGQGARGYTF; CDR3nt: TGTGCCAGCAGCCTAAACCCGGGACAGGGGGCGCGTGGCTACACCTTC
j_gene: TRBJ2-1; v_gene: TRBV11-2; d_gene: NA; abundance: few; CDR3aa: CASSSLGGYSYNEQFF; CDR3nt: TGTGCCAGCAGCTCACTGGGGGGATACTCCTACAATGAGCAGTTCTTC
j_gene: TRBJ2-1; v_gene: TRBV6-6; d_gene: NA; abundance: few; CDR3aa: CASSWLDNEQFF; CDR3nt: TGTGCCAGCAGTTGGCTGGACAATGAGCAGTTCTTC
j_gene: TRBJ2-7; v_gene: TRBV4-1; d_gene: NA; abundance: NA; CDR3aa: CASSQDEAGPEQYF; CDR3nt: TGCGCCAGCAGCCAAGACGAAGCGGGTCCCGAGCAGTACTTC
j_gene: TRBJ2-6; v_gene: TRBV29-1; d_gene: NA; abundance: few; CDR3aa: CSVTLSGANVLTF; CDR3nt: TGCAGCGTTACTCTCTCTGGGGCCAACGTCCTGACTTTC
j_gene: TRBJ1-1; v_gene: TRBV15; d_gene: NA; abundance: NA; CDR3aa: CAIGVQVGTEACF; CDR3nt: TGTGCCATCGGGGTTCAGGTCGGAACTGAAGCTTGCTTT
j_gene: TRBJ1-2; v_gene: TRBV5-1; d_gene: NA; abundance: many; CDR3aa: CASSLELNYGYTF; CDR3nt: TGCGCCAGCAGCTTGGAACTTAACTATGGCTACACCTTC
j_gene: TRBJ1-2; v_gene: TRBV5-1; d_gene: TRBD1; abundance: many; CDR3aa: CASSLDRGNYGYTF; CDR3nt: TGCGCCAGCAGTCTGGACAGGGGTAACTATGGCTACACCTTC
j_gene: TRBJ2-7; v_gene: TRBV6-2/TRBV6-3; d_gene: NA; abundance: many; CDR3aa: CASTSSSSYEQYF; CDR3nt: TGTGCCAGTACTAGCAGCAGCTCCTACGAGCAGTACTTC
j_gene: TRBJ2-2; v_gene: TRBV7-2; d_gene: TRBD1; abundance: NA; CDR3aa: CASSLGGQGAIGELSF; CDR3nt: TGTGCCAGCAGCTTGGGGGGACAGGGGGCAATTGGGGAGCTGTCTTTT
j_gene: TRBJ2-1; v_gene: TRBV7-9; d_gene: NA; abundance: few; CDR3aa: CASSIINNEQFF; CDR3nt: TGTGCCAGCAGCATCATAAACAATGAGCAGTTCTTC
j_gene: TRBJ2-2; v_gene: TRBV12-3/TRBV12-4; d_gene: TRBD1; abundance: NA; CDR3aa: CASSRDRGRTGELFF; CDR3nt: TGTGCCAGCAGTAGAGACAGGGGGCGAACCGGGGAGCTGTTTTTT
j_gene: TRBJ2-1; v_gene: TRBV2; d_gene: NA; abundance: NA; CDR3aa: CASSKGNEQFF; CDR3nt: TGTGCCAGCAGTAAGGGGAATGAGCAGTTCTTC
j_gene: TRBJ2-7; v_gene: TRBV5-1; d_gene: NA; abundance: many; CDR3aa: CASRDLYEQYF; CDR3nt: TGCGCCAGCAGGGATCTCTACGAGCAGTACTTC
j_gene: TRBJ1-2; v_gene: TRBV9; d_gene: NA; abundance: many; CDR3aa: CASSVGYGVYGYTF; CDR3nt: TGTGCCAGCAGCGTAGGGTACGGGGTTTATGGCTACACCTTC
j_gene: TRBJ1-6; v_gene: TRBV28; d_gene: NA; abundance: NA; CDR3aa: CASRDSQDSPLHF; CDR3nt: TGTGCCAGCAGGGATTCGCAGGATTCACCCCTCCACTTT
j_gene: TRBJ2-3; v_gene: TRBV11-2; d_gene: TRBD1; abundance: few; CDR3aa: CASSQRDRGPDTQYF; CDR3nt: TGTGCCAGCAGCCAAAGGGACAGGGGGCCAGATACGCAGTATTTT
j_gene: TRBJ1-1; v_gene: TRBV18; d_gene: NA; abundance: NA; CDR3aa: CASSPRDTEAFF; CDR3nt: TGTGCCAGCTCACCTAGGGACACTGAAGCTTTCTTT
j_gene: TRBJ1-4; v_gene: TRBV7-2; d_gene: TRBD1; abundance: few; CDR3aa: CATDDRGSGEKLFF; CDR3nt: TGTGCCACGGACGACAGGGGCTCGGGGGAAAAACTGTTTTTT
j_gene: TRBJ1-6; v_gene: TRBV2; d_gene: TRBD1; abundance: NA; CDR3aa: CASRSDRASPLHF; CDR3nt: TGTGCCAGCAGATCGGACAGGGCTTCACCCCTCCACTTT
j_gene: TRBJ1-1; v_gene: TRBV5-1; d_gene: NA; abundance: NA; CDR3aa: CASSSSGTVNTEAFF; CDR3nt: TGCGCCAGCAGCTCTTCAGGGACGGTGAACACTGAAGCTTTCTTT
j_gene: TRBJ2-7; v_gene: TRBV7-9; d_gene: NA; abundance: NA; CDR3aa: CASSSRTATYEQYF; CDR3nt: TGTGCCAGCAGCTCCCGGACAGCAACCTACGAGCAGTACTTC
j_gene: TRBJ2-5; v_gene: TRBV7-2; d_gene: TRBD2; abundance: few; CDR3aa: CASSLTGTSQETQYF; CDR3nt: TGTGCCAGCAGCTTAACGGGGACTAGCCAAGAGACCCAGTACTTC
j_gene: TRBJ2-1; v_gene: TRBV6-5; d_gene: TRBD2; abundance: many; CDR3aa: CASALAGKLEDEQFF; CDR3nt: TGTGCCAGCGCCCTAGCGGGAAAACTAGAGGATGAGCAGTTCTTC
j_gene: TRBJ2-2; v_gene: TRBV5-1; d_gene: TRBD1; abundance: NA; CDR3aa: CASSLRQGSSGELFF; CDR3nt: TGCGCCAGCAGCCTCCGACAGGGGAGCAGCGGGGAGCTGTTTTTT
j_gene: TRBJ2-7; v_gene: TRBV7-2; d_gene: TRBD2; abundance: medium-sized; CDR3aa: CASSRRTSGRDEQYF; CDR3nt: TGTGCCAGCAGCCGAAGGACTAGCGGGAGGGACGAGCAGTACTTC
j_gene: TRBJ1-5; v_gene: TRBV28; d_gene: NA; abundance: few; CDR3aa: CAIITEGQPQHF; CDR3nt: TGTGCCATCATCACAGAGGGTCAGCCCCAGCATTTT
j_gene: TRBJ2-7; v_gene: TRBV6-1; d_gene: NA; abundance: NA; CDR3aa: CASSEALMDSTYEQYF; CDR3nt: TGTGCCAGCAGTGAAGCCTTGATGGACTCAACCTACGAGCAGTACTTC
j_gene: TRBJ1-5; v_gene: TRBV7-9; d_gene: NA; abundance: many; CDR3aa: CASSPPGSNQPQHF; CDR3nt: TGTGCCAGCAGCCCGCCGGGTAGCAATCAGCCCCAGCATTTT
j_gene: TRBJ2-3; v_gene: TRBV5-4; d_gene: NA; abundance: few; CDR3aa: CASTLKGGDTQYF; CDR3nt: TGTGCCAGCACCCTCAAAGGGGGAGATACGCAGTATTTT
j_gene: TRBJ2-3; v_gene: TRBV7-2; d_gene: NA; abundance: NA; CDR3aa: CASSPRQNTDTQYF; CDR3nt: TGTGCCAGCAGCCCTCGACAGAACACAGATACGCAGTATTTT
j_gene: TRBJ2-5; v_gene: TRBV7-2; d_gene: TRBD2; abundance: NA; CDR3aa: CASSSKGLAVAETQYF; CDR3nt: TGTGCCAGCAGCTCCAAAGGACTAGCGGTAGCAGAGACCCAGTACTTC
j_gene: TRBJ1-5; v_gene: TRBV27; d_gene: NA; abundance: NA; CDR3aa: CASSLSGGGGDQPQHF; CDR3nt: TGTGCCAGCAGTTTGTCGGGGGGGGGCGGGGATCAGCCCCAGCATTTT
j_gene: TRBJ2-1; v_gene: TRBV7-9; d_gene: NA; abundance: few; CDR3aa: CASSERVVHNEQFF; CDR3nt: TGTGCCAGCAGCGAACGGGTGGTACACAATGAGCAGTTCTTC
j_gene: TRBJ2-7; v_gene: TRBV20-1; d_gene: NA; abundance: many; CDR3aa: CSARNNRDSDFSYEQYF; CDR3nt: TGCAGTGCTAGAAATAACCGGGACTCCGATTTCTCCTACGAGCAGTACTTC
j_gene: TRBJ1-2; v_gene: TRBV12-3/TRBV12-4; d_gene: TRBD1; abundance: many; CDR3aa: CASSKQGIGGYTF; CDR3nt: TGTGCCAGCAGTAAACAGGGGATCGGCGGCTACACCTTC
j_gene: TRBJ1-2; v_gene: TRBV24-1; d_gene: NA; abundance: NA; CDR3aa: CATSDQGTSNYGYTF; CDR3nt: TGTGCCACCAGTGACCAGGGGACCTCTAACTATGGCTACACCTTC
j_gene: TRBJ1-5; v_gene: TRBV29-1; d_gene: NA; abundance: few; CDR3aa: CSVGGGTADQPQHF; CDR3nt: TGCAGCGTTGGAGGTGGTACAGCGGATCAGCCCCAGCATTTT
j_gene: TRBJ1-4; v_gene: TRBV2; d_gene: NA; abundance: few; CDR3aa: CASRQDNVNEKLFF; CDR3nt: TGTGCCAGTCGTCAGGATAATGTTAATGAAAAACTGTTTTTT
j_gene: TRBJ2-3; v_gene: TRBV7-9; d_gene: TRBD2; abundance: few; CDR3aa: CASSRGTSPTDTQYF; CDR3nt: TGTGCCAGCAGTCGCGGGACTAGCCCCACAGATACGCAGTATTTT
j_gene: TRBJ2-7; v_gene: TRBV4-1; d_gene: TRBD2; abundance: NA; CDR3aa: CASSQPTSGGPEQYF; CDR3nt: TGCGCCAGCAGCCAACCGACTAGCGGGGGACCCGAGCAGTACTTC
j_gene: TRBJ1-2; v_gene: TRBV28; d_gene: NA; abundance: NA; CDR3aa: CASTPQGRDYGYTF; CDR3nt: TGTGCCAGCACCCCTCAAGGGCGCGACTATGGCTACACCTTC
j_gene: TRBJ2-3; v_gene: TRBV6-5; d_gene: TRBD2; abundance: NA; CDR3aa: CASKGVGGYTDTQYF; CDR3nt: TGTGCCAGCAAGGGCGTCGGGGGGTACACAGATACGCAGTATTTT
j_gene: TRBJ2-5; v_gene: TRBV20-1; d_gene: TRBD2; abundance: many; CDR3aa: CSASRGGRGETQYF; CDR3nt: TGCAGTGCCAGCCGGGGCGGGAGAGGAGAGACCCAGTACTTC
j_gene: TRBJ2-1; v_gene: TRBV4-3; d_gene: TRBD2; abundance: NA; CDR3aa: CASSALASDNEQFF; CDR3nt: TGCGCCAGCAGCGCACTAGCGTCCGACAATGAGCAGTTCTTC
j_gene: TRBJ1-5; v_gene: TRBV4-2; d_gene: NA; abundance: NA; CDR3aa: CASSQEWQGRQPQHF; CDR3nt: TGTGCCAGCAGCCAAGAATGGCAGGGCCGTCAGCCCCAGCATTTT
j_gene: TRBJ2-4; v_gene: TRBV4-3; d_gene: NA; abundance: NA; CDR3aa: CASSQDLTSGTPRHF; CDR3nt: TGCGCCAGCAGCCAAGATCTCACTTCCGGGACCCCGAGGCACTTC
j_gene: TRBJ2-7; v_gene: TRBV4-1; d_gene: NA; abundance: many; CDR3aa: CASSQVFGEQYF; CDR3nt: TGCGCCAGCAGCCAAGTATTCGGGGAGCAGTACTTC
j_gene: TRBJ1-5; v_gene: TRBV5-1; d_gene: NA; abundance: many; CDR3aa: CASSLAGINQPQHF; CDR3nt: TGCGCCAGCAGCTTGGCTGGTATCAATCAGCCCCAGCATTTT
j_gene: TRBJ2-2; v_gene: TRBV9; d_gene: NA; abundance: many; CDR3aa: CASSVGGDTGELFF; CDR3nt: TGTGCCAGCAGCGTTGGCGGGGACACCGGGGAGCTGTTTTTT
j_gene: TRBJ2-1; v_gene: TRBV7-2; d_gene: NA; abundance: many; CDR3aa: CASSLAGVAYNEQFF; CDR3nt: TGTGCCAGCAGCTTAGCCGGAGTCGCCTACAATGAGCAGTTCTTC
j_gene: TRBJ2-7; v_gene: TRBV6-2/TRBV6-3; d_gene: NA; abundance: NA; CDR3aa: CASRDPPIYEQYF; CDR3nt: TGTGCCAGCAGGGACCCGCCAATCTACGAGCAGTACTTC
j_gene: TRBJ2-3; v_gene: TRBV24-1; d_gene: NA; abundance: NA; CDR3aa: CAAGENTDTQYF; CDR3nt: TGTGCCGCCGGGGAGAACACAGATACGCAGTATTTT
j_gene: TRBJ2-6; v_gene: TRBV5-1; d_gene: NA; abundance: many; CDR3aa: CASSLRGSGANVLTF; CDR3nt: TGCGCCAGCAGCTTGCGAGGCTCTGGGGCCAACGTCCTGACTTTC
j_gene: TRBJ1-5; v_gene: TRBV7-8; d_gene: NA; abundance: many; CDR3aa: CASSLALASNQPQHF; CDR3nt: TGTGCCAGCAGCTTAGCTCTCGCGAGCAATCAGCCCCAGCATTTT
j_gene: TRBJ1-1; v_gene: TRBV20-1; d_gene: NA; abundance: few; CDR3aa: CSARPRRDYAFF; CDR3nt: TGCAGTGCTAGACCCAGGAGGGATTACGCTTTCTTT